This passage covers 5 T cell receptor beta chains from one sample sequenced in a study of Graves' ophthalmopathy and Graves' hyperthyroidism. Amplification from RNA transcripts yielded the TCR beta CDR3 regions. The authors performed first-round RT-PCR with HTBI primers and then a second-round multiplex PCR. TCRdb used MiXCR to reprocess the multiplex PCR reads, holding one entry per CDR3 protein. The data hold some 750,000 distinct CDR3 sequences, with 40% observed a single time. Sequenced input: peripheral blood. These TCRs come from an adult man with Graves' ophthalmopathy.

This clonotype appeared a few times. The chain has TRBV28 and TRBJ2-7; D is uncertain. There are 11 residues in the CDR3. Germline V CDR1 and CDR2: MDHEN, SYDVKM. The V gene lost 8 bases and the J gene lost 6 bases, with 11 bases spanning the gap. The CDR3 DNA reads TGTGCCAGCTCCCGGTGGATCGAGCAGTACTTC. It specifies CASSRWIEQYF.

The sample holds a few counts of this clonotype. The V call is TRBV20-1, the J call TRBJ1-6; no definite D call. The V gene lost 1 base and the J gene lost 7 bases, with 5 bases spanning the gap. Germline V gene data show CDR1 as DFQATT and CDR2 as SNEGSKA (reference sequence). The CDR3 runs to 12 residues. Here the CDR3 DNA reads TGCAGTGCTAGAGGGGTAAATTCACCCCTCCACTTT. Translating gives CSARGVNSPLHF.

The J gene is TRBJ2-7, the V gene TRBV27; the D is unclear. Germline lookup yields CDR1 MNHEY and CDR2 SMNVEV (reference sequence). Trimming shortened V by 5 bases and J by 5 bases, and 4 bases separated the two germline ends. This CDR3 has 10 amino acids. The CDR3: CASSRDEQYF. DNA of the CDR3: TGTGCCAGCAGTCGGGACGAGCAGTACTTC.

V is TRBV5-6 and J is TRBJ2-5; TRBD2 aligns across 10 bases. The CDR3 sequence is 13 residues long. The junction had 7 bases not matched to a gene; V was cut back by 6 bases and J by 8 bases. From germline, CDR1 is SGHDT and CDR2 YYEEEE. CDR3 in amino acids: CASTFLAGATQYF. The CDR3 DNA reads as TGTGCCAGCACCTTTCTAGCGGGAGCAACCCAGTACTTC.

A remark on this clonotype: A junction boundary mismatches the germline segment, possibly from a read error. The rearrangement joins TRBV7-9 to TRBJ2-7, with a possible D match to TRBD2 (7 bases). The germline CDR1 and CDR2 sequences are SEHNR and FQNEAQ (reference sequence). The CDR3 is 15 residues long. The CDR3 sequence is CASSLGGAEGHEQYF. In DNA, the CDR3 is TGCGCCAGCAGCTTGGGGGGGGCCGAGGGCCACGAGCAGTACTTC.